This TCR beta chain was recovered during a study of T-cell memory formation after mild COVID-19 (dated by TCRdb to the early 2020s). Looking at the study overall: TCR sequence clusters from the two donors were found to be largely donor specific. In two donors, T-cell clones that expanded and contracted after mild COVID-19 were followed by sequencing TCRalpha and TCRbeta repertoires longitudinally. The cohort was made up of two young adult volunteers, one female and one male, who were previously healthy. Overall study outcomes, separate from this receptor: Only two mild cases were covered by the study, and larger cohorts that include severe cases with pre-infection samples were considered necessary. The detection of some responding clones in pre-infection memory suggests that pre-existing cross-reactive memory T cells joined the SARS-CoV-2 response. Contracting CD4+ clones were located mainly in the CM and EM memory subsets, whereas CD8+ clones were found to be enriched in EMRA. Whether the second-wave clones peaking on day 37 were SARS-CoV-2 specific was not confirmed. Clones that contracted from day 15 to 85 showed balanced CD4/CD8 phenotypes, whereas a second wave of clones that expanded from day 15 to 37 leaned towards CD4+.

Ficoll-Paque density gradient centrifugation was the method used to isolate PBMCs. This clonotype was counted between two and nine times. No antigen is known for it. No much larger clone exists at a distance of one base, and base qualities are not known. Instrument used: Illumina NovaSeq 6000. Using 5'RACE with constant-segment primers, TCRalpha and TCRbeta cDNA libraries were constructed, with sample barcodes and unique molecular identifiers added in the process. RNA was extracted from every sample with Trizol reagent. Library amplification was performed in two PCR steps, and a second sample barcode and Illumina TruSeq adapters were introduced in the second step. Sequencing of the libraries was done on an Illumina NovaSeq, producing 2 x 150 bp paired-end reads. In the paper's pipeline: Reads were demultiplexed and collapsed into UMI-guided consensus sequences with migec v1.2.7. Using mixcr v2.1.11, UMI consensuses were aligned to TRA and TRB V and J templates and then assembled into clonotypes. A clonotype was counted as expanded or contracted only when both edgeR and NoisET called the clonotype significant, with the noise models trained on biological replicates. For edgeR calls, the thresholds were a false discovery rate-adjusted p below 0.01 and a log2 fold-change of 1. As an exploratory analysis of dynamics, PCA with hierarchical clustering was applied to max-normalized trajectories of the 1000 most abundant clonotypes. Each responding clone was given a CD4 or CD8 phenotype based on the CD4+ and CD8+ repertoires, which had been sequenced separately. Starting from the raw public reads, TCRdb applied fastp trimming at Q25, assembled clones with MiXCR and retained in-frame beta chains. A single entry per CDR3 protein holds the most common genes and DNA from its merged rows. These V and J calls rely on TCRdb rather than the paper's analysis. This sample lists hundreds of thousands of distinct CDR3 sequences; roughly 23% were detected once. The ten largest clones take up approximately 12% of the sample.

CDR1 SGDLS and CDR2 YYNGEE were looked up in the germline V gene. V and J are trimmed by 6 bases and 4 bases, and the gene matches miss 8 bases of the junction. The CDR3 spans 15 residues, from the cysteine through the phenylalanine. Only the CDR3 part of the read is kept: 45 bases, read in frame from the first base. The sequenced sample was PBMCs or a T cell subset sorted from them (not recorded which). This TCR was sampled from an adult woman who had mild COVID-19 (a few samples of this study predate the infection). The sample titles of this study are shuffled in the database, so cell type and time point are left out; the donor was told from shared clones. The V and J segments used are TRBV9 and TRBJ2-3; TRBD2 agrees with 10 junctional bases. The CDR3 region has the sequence CASKWGSGGADTQYF. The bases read TGTGCCAGCAAATGGGGAAGCGGGGGGGCAGATACGCAGTATTTT.